The clone carrying this T cell receptor (beta chain) was seen only a few times. What it recognizes is unknown. Germline V gene sequence: CDR1 KGHSH, CDR2 LQKENI. The CDR3 is made up of 13 amino acids. These data belong to a study of cytomegalovirus exposure and HLA in healthy donors. Overall study: In terms of ancestry, the Caucasian-associated cluster contained about 81% of the roughly 400 genotyped donors.

PCR amplification relied on 60 Vbeta primers (plus 13 Jbeta primers). The repertoire was sequenced with immunoSEQ multiplex PCR; TCRdb's copy has only in-frame clones and lacks some. The sample carries 77,000 or so clones, around 81% recorded once. Findings and limits, study-wide: The classifier was said to identify cytomegalovirus status with high specificity and sensitivity. After further analysis at a later stage, 16,951 TCR beta sequences were associated with HLA alleles at 0.05 false discovery rate. Later, TCR association rates were found to vary by HLA locus, highest for DRB1 and lowest for HLA-C.

The chain links TRBV18 to TRBJ2-5, with D maybe TRBD1 (5 bases). The DNA end favors TRBJ2-7, so the J call may be wrong. The sequencing input was PBMCs. The clonotype was recovered from a man aged 35-49 years in good health and CMV-seronegative. The CDR3 protein is CASSRDRTYEQYF. The DNA for the CDR3 is TGTGCCAGTTCCCGAGACAGAACCTACGAGCAGTACTTC.